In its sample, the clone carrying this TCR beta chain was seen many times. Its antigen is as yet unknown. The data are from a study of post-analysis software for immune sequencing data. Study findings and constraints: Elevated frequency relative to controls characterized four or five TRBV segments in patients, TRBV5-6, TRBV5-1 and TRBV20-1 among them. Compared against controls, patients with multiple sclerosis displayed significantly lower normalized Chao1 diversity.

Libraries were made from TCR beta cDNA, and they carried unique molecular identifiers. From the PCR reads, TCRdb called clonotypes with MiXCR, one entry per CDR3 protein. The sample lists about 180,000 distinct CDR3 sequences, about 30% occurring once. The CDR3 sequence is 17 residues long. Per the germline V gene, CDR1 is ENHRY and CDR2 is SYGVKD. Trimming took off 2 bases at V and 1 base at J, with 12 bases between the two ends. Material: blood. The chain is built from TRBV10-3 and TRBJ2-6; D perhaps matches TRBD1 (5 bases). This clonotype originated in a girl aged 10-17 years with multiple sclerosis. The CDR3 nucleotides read TGTGCCATCAGTGAGGACTTCTGGACATCTGGGGCCAACGTCCTGACTTTC. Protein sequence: CAISEDFWTSGANVLTF.